The clone carrying this TCR beta chain was recorded only once. Its antigen is as yet unknown. These data belong to a study of cytomegalovirus exposure and HLA in healthy donors. Findings and caveats of the study: CMV serostatus was the only recorded immune exposure for donors.

Vbeta (60) and Jbeta (13) primers were used in the PCR. The method was immunoSEQ multiplex PCR; TCRdb's version includes in-frame clones alone and lacks a portion of them. Of approximately 190,000 clones listed, around 70% were seen once; the top ten hold about 2.8%. This CDR3 is 12 amino acids long. Germline V lookup: CDR1 MDHEN, CDR2 SYDVKM. Trimming removed 0 bases at V and 15 bases at J, with 9 bases between. This chain joins TRBV28 and TRBJ1-6; D possibly corresponds to TRBD1 (6 bases). The TCR sequence derives from a man between 40 and 49 years old in good health and CMV-seropositive. The sequenced material came from PBMCs. The CDR3 reads CASSLWEDSLHF. CDR3 DNA: TGTGCCAGCAGTTTATGGGAGGACAGCCTCCACTTT.